This entry lists 2 T cell receptor beta chains sequenced from one sample in a study of blood T cell repertoires in COVID-19 (TCRdb year 2020). Libraries were built with the immunoSEQ multiplex PCR assay. Imported from immuneACCESS, the table was reduced by TCRdb to in-frame sequences with V and J called. These copies leave out some clones; in studies compared against another copy, an unresolved V gene accounts for under half, and the cause of the remainder is not known. The sample data list around 100,000 clones, and approximately 86% of these were observed just once. 1.5% to 2% of the sample is in the top ten clones. The sequenced sample consisted of peripheral blood. The receptors shown here come from an elderly man with acute or convalescent COVID-19.

The rearrangement uses TRBV7-3 and TRBJ2-1; 7 bases agree with TRBD2. The CDR3 totals 15 residues. V shed 5 bases, J shed 0 bases, and the junction held 4 bases outside the gene matches. The germline V gene has CDR1 SGHTA and CDR2 FQGTGA. CDR3 residues: CASSRSSGSYNEQFF. CDR3 sequence (DNA): TGTGCCAGCAGCCGATCTAGCGGCTCCTACAATGAGCAGTTCTTC.

The V gene is TRBV27, the J gene TRBJ1-4, with 9 positions matching TRBD1. CDR1 is MNHEY and CDR2 is SMNVEV in the germline V gene (reference sequence). This CDR3 is built from 15 residues. Germline trimming cut 6 bases from V and 6 bases from J; bases unmatched to any gene: 8. The CDR3, as DNA: TGTGCCAGCAGCGGACAGGGGAGGTTGGATGAAAAACTGTTTTTT. Its translation is CASSGQGRLDEKLFF.